This is a list of T cell receptor beta chains from one sample in a study of vaccination and CD4 T cells after COVID-19. What these receptors recognize is not known. Each CDR3 protein gets one entry after TCRdb re-called the PCR reads with MiXCR. This sample has about 18,000 distinct CDR3 sequences; 58% occur once, and the top ten carry over 5%. Sample: CD4+ T cells from blood, cultured in vitro, taken before SARS-CoV-2 vaccination. Receptor source: a human donor who had recovered from COVID-19. CDR3s include the opening cysteine and the closing phenylalanine or tryptophan. D genes are given only for firm matches. Rows give clone size only sometimes, using once, few, many, or a class for an expanded clone.

TRBV6-2/TRBV6-3	-	-	TRBJ2-4	TGTGCCAGCTATTCCGGGACGGCCAAAAACATTCAGTACTTC	CASYSGTAKNIQYF
TRBV12-3/TRBV12-4	-	-	TRBJ2-2	TGTGCCAGCAGTTTATCCGGGGAGCTGTTTTTT	CASSLSGELFF
TRBV20-1	TRBD2	few	TRBJ2-5	TGCAGTGCAACGTCCCAGCGGGAGGACCAAGAGACCCAGTACTTC	CSATSQREDQETQYF
TRBV28	-	-	TRBJ1-5	TGTGCCAGCAGTTTCATTAAGGGGGGAAATCAGCCCCAGCATTTT	CASSFIKGGNQPQHF
TRBV12-3/TRBV12-4	-	-	TRBJ1-5	TGTGCCAGCAGTAGGGCCAATCAGCCCCAGCATTTT	CASSRANQPQHF
TRBV7-2	-	-	TRBJ2-7	TGTGCCAGCAGCAATACTAGGGGCGAGCAGTACTTC	CASSNTRGEQYF
TRBV4-2	-	-	TRBJ2-7	TGTGCCAGCAGCCAAGATTCAGAATACGAGCAGTACTTC	CASSQDSEYEQYF
TRBV15	TRBD2	-	TRBJ2-6	TGTGCCACCAGCCCCTGGGGGGGGAGCTCCGGGGCCAACGTCCTGACTTTC	CATSPWGGSSGANVLTF
TRBV12-3/TRBV12-4	-	-	TRBJ1-2	TGTGCCAGCAGTTTACGACGCCAGTATGGCTACACCTTC	CASSLRRQYGYTF
TRBV20-1	TRBD1	-	TRBJ1-1	TGCAGTGCTAGCCCCGCAACAGGGGGATTAATGAACACTGAAGCTTTCTTT	CSASPATGGLMNTEAFF
TRBV20-1	TRBD2	-	TRBJ2-1	TGCAGTGCAGACGGACTAGCGGACCCGGATGAGCAGTTTTTC	CSADGLADPDEQFF
TRBV19	-	-	TRBJ1-5	TGTGCCAGTAGTATGCTCGATCAGCCCCAGCATTTT	CASSMLDQPQHF
TRBV20-1	TRBD2	-	TRBJ2-3	TGCAGTGCTAGTGGGGCTAGCGGTAGCACAGATACGCAGTATTTT	CSASGASGSTDTQYF
TRBV29-1	-	-	TRBJ2-1	TGCAGCGTCTATTCTAGCGTCACTGAGCAGTTCTTC	CSVYSSVTEQFF
TRBV27	-	few	TRBJ1-1	TGTGCCAGCAGTTCCGCTATGCGGGAGGCTTTCTTT	CASSSAMREAFF
TRBV24-1	-	once	TRBJ2-2	TGTGCCACCAGTGATTTGAGGAGGGGAGAGACCGGGGAGCTGTTTTTT	CATSDLRRGETGELFF
TRBV7-2	-	-	TRBJ2-7	TGTGCCAGCAGCTTAAAGGCCAGTTGCCACAAGAGCTCCTACGAGCAGTACTTC	CASSLKASCHKSSYEQYF
TRBV19	-	-	TRBJ1-2	TGTGCCAGTAGTACCCGACAGGAAGTCTCCGGCTACACCTTC	CASSTRQEVSGYTF
TRBV7-2	-	few	TRBJ2-3	TGTGCCAGCAGCCGAACGTCCAGCCTAGCTAGCACAGATACGCAGTATTTT	CASSRTSSLASTDTQYF
TRBV20-1	-	-	TRBJ1-5	TGCAGTGCTAGTGTAGACAACAATCAGCCCCAGCATTTT	CSASVDNNQPQHF
TRBV12-3/TRBV12-4	TRBD2	few	TRBJ2-7	TGTGCCAGCAGTTTAGCGGGAGGGCCGTACGAGCAGTACTTC	CASSLAGGPYEQYF
TRBV10-3	-	few	TRBJ2-7	TGTGCCATCAGTGAGTCGAGCTTTAGGCTTCCCCGCGGCGAGCAGTACTTC	CAISESSFRLPRGEQYF
TRBV11-1	TRBD2	-	TRBJ2-5	TGTGCCAGCAGCTCGACTAGCGGGAGCCAAGAGACCCAGTACTTC	CASSSTSGSQETQYF
TRBV5-1	-	-	TRBJ2-2	TGCGCCAGCAGCCACGCTCGCTCGGGAACAGCATCATCCGGGGAGCTGTTTTTT	CASSHARSGTASSGELFF
TRBV20-1	-	-	TRBJ2-5	TGCAGTGCTGACCAAGAGACCCAGTACTTC	CSADQETQYF
TRBV7-2	-	-	TRBJ2-2	TGTGCCAGCAGCTTAAGAATTAGGAATGGGGACACCGGGGAGCTGTTTTTT	CASSLRIRNGDTGELFF
TRBV7-9	TRBD1	-	TRBJ1-5	TGTGCCAGCAGCTTAGCCAGGGGGAATCAGCCCCAGCATTTT	CASSLARGNQPQHF
TRBV27	TRBD2	-	TRBJ2-7	TGTGCCAGCAGTTTACGCGAGGGACTAGCGACCGAGCAGTACTTC	CASSLREGLATEQYF
TRBV12-3/TRBV12-4	-	few	TRBJ1-2	TGTGCCAGCAGCCGCGCCGGGACCACCTTC	CASSRAGTTF
TRBV19	-	-	TRBJ1-5	TGTGCCAGTAGCGGCGAACGGAGCAATCAGCCCCAGCATTTT	CASSGERSNQPQHF
TRBV27	-	-	TRBJ2-7	TGTGCCAGCGGGAGGTCGAACGAGCGGTACTTC	CASGRSNERYF
TRBV2	-	-	TRBJ1-5	TGTGCCAGCAGTCCCGAGGAACAGCCCCAGCATTTT	CASSPEEQPQHF